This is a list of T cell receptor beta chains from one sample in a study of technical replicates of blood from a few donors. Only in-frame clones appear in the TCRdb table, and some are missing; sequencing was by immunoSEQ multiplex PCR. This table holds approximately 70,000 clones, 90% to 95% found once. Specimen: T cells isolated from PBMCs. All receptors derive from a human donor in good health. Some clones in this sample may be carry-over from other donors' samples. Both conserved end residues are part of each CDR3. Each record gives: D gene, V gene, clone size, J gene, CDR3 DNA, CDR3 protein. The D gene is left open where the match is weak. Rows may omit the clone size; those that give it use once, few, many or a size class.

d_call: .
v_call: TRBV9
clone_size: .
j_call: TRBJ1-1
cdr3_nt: TGTGCCAGCAGCCCCCGTGGGCTGAACACTGAAGCTTTCTTT
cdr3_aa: CASSPRGLNTEAFF

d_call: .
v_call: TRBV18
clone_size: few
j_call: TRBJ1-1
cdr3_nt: TGTGCCAGCTCACCCACCACCGTAACCGGGACAGAAGCTTTCTTT
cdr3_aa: CASSPTTVTGTEAFF

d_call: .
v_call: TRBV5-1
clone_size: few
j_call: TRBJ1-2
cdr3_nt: TGCGCCAGCAGCCCCCGGGGAGGGGCCCCATATGGCTACACCTTC
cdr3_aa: CASSPRGGAPYGYTF

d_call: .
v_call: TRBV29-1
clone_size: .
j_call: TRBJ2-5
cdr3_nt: TGCAGCGTTTGGTGGTACTCGGAAGAGACCCAGTACTTC
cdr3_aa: CSVWWYSEETQYF

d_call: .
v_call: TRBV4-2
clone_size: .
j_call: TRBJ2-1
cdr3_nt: TGTGCCAGCAGCCAAGATTATTCCCCCTACAATGAGCAGTTCTTC
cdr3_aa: CASSQDYSPYNEQFF

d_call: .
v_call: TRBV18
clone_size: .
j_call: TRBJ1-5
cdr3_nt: TGTGCCAGCTCACCCACAGGGCGTAATCAGCCCCAGCATTTT
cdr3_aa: CASSPTGRNQPQHF

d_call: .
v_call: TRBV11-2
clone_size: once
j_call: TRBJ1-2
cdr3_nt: TGTGCCAGCAGCTTGCCAGAGACAGTCTATTACTATGGCTACACCTTC
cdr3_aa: CASSLPETVYYYGYTF

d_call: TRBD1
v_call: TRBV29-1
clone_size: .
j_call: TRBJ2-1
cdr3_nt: TGCAGCGCCACCAGGGGGCAGCATGAGCAGTTCTTC
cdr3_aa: CSATRGQHEQFF

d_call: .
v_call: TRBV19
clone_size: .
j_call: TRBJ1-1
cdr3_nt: TGTGCCAGTAGTATAGCCCACGTGACAATGGGCACTGAAGCTTTCTTT
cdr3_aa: CASSIAHVTMGTEAFF

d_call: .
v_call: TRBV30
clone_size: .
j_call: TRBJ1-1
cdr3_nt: TGTGCCTGGAGTGATAGCCCCTTTGTGGAAGCTTTCTTT
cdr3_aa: CAWSDSPFVEAFF

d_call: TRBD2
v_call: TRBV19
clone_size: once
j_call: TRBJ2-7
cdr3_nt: TGTGCCAGTAGTAGCGGGACTAGCGGTTCCTACGAGCAGTACTTC
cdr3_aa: CASSSGTSGSYEQYF